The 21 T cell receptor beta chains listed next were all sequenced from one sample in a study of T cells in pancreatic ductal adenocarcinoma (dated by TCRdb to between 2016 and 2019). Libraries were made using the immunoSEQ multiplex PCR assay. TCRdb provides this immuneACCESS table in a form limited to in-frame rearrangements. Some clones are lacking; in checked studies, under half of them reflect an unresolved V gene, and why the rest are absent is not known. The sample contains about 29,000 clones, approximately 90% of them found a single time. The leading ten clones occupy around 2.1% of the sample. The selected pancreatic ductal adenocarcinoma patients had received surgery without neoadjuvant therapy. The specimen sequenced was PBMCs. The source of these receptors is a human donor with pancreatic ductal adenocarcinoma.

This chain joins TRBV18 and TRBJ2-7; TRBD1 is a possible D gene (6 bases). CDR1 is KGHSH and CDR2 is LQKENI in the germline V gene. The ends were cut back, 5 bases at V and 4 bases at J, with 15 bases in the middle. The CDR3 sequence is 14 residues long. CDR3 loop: CASSSGQGGYEQYF. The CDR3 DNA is TGTGCCAGCTCATCCGGGCAAGGGGGATACGAGCAGTACTTC.

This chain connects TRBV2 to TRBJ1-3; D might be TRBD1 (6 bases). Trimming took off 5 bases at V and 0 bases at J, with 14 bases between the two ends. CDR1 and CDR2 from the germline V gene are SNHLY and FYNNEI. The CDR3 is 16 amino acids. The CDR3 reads CASSSGTSNSGNTIYF. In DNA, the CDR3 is TGTGCCAGCAGTTCCGGGACATCTAACTCTGGAAACACCATATATTTT.

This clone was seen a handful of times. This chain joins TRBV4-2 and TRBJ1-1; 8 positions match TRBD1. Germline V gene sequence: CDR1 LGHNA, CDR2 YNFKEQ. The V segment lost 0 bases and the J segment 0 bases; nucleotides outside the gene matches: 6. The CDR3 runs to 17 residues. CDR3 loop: CASSQDPGGRMNTEAFF. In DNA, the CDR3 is TGTGCCAGCAGCCAAGACCCAGGGGGCAGAATGAACACTGAAGCTTTCTTT.

In DNA, the CDR3 is TGTGCCAGCAGCTTAGGGACTAGCGGGATCGGAACAGATACGCAGTATTTT. Amino acids: CASSLGTSGIGTDTQYF. The chain combines TRBV11-3 with TRBJ2-3; TRBD2 agrees at 12 bases. V was clipped by 1 base and J by 3 bases; unmatched bases: 5. Germline values: CDR1 SGHNT, CDR2 YENEEA. CDR3 length: 17 residues.

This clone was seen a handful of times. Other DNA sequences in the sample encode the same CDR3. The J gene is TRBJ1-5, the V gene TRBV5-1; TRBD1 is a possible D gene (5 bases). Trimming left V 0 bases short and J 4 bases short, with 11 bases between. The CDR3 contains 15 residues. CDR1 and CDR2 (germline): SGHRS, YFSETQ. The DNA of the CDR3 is TGCGCCAGCAGCTTGGGGGACCTCCCTAATCAGCCCCAGCATTTT. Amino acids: CASSLGDLPNQPQHF.

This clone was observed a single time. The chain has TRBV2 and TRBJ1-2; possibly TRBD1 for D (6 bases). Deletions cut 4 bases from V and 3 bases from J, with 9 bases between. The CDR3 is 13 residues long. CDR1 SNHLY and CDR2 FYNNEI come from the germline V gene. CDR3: CASSGTVDYGYTF. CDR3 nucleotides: TGTGCCAGCAGTGGGACAGTAGACTATGGCTACACCTTC.

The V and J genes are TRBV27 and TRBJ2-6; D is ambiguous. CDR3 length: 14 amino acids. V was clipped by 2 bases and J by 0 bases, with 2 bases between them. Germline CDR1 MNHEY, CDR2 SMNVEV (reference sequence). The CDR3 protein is CASSLSSGANVLTF. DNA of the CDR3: TGTGCCAGCAGTTTAAGCTCTGGGGCCAACGTCCTGACTTTC.

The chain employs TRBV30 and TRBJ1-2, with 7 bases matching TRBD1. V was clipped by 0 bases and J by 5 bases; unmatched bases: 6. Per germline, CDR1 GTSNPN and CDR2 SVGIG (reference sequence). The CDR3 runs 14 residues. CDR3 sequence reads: CAWSVRGGGYGYTF. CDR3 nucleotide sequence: TGTGCCTGGAGTGTACGAGGGGGCGGGTATGGCTACACCTTC.

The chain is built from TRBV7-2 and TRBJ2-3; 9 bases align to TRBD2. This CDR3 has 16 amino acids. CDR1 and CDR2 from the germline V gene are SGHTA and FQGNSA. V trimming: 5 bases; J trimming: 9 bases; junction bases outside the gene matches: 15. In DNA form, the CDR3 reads TGTGCCAGCAGCCCCCGTATAGCGGGGGTGCGAGGAACGCAGTATTTT. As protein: CASSPRIAGVRGTQYF. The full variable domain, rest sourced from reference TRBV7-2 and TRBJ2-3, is GAGVSQSPSNKVTEKGKDVELRCDPISGHTALYWYRQSLGQGLEFLIYFQGNSAPDKSGLPSDRFSAERTGGSVSTLTIQRTQQEDSAVYLCASSPRIAGVRGTQYFGPGTRLTVL.

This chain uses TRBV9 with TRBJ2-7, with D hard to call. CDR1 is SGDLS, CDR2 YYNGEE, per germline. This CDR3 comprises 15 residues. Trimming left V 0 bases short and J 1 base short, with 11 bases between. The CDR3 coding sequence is TGTGCCAGCAGCGTAGGGGTGGTTGGGTCCTACGAGCAGTACTTC. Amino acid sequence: CASSVGVVGSYEQYF.

The DNA for the CDR3 is TGTGCCAGCAGTTCCCCAGGGGACTATGGCTACACCTTC. Translating gives CASSSPGDYGYTF. The rearrangement joins TRBV27 to TRBJ1-2, with D tentatively TRBD1 (6 bases). The V end was cut by 4 bases, the J end by 3 bases, with 9 bases between. The germline CDR1 and CDR2 sequences are MNHEY and SMNVEV (reference sequence). CDR3 length: 13 amino acids.

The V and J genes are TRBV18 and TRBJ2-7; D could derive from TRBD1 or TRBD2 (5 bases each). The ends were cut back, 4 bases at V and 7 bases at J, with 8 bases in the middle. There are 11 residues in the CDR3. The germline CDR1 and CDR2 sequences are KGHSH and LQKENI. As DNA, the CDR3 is TGTGCCAGCTCACGTGGGGGAGAGCAGTACTTC. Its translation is CASSRGGEQYF.

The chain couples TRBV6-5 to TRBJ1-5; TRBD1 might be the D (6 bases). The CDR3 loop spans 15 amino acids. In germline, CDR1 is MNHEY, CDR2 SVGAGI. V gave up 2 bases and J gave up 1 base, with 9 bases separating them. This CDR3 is CASSYDQGSNQPQHF. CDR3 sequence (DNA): TGTGCCAGCAGTTACGATCAGGGGAGCAATCAGCCCCAGCATTTT.

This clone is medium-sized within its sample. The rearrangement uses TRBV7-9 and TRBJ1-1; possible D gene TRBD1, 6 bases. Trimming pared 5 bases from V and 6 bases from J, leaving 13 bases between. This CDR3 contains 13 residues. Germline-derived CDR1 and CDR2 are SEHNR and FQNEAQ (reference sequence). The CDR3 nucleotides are TGTGCCAGCAGCCAACAACAGGGTCCTGAAGCTTTCTTT. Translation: CASSQQQGPEAFF. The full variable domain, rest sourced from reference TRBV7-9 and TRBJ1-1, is DTGVSQNPRHKITKRGQNVTFRCDPISEHNRLYWYRQTLGQGPEFLTYFQNEAQLEKSRLLSDRFSAERPKGSFSTLEIQRTEQGDSAMYLCASSQQQGPEAFFGQGTRLTVV.

CDR3 sequence (DNA): TGTGCCAGCAGCTCAGCCTACAGCGAGCAGTACTTC. Translating gives CASSSAYSEQYF. The rearrangement links TRBV7-9 to TRBJ2-7, with D uncertain. V lost 4 bases, J lost 6 bases, and 10 bases lay in between. This CDR3 has 12 residues. Germline loops: CDR1 SEHNR, CDR2 FQNEAQ (reference sequence).

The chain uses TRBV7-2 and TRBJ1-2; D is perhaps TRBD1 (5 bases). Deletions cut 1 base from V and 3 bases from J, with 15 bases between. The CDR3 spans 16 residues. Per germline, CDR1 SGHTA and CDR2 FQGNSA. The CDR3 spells CASSLGGREGYYGYTF. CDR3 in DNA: TGTGCCAGCAGCTTAGGAGGCAGGGAGGGGTACTATGGCTACACCTTC.

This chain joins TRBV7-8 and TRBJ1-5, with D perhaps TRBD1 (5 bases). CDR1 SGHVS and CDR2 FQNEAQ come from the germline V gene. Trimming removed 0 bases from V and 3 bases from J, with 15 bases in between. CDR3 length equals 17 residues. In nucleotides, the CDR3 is TGTGCCAGCAGCTTAGCGCGTCGGAGGGGAGCCAATCAGCCCCAGCATTTT. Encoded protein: CASSLARRRGANQPQHF.

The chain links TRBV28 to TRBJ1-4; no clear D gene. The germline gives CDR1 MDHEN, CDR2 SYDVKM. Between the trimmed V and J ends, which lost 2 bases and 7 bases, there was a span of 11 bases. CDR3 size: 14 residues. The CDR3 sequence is CASSLLLEGEKLFF. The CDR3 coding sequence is TGTGCCAGCAGTTTACTTCTAGAGGGTGAAAAACTGTTTTTT. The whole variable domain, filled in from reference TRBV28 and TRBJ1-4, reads DVKVTQSSRYLVKRTGEKVFLECVQDMDHENMFWYRQDPGLGLRLIYFSYDVKMKEKGDIPEGYSVSREKKERFSLILESASTNQTSMYLCASSLLLEGEKLFFGSGTQLSVL.

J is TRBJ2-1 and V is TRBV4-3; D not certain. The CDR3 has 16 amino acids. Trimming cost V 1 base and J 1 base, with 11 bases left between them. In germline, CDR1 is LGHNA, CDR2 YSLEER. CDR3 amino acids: CASSQGPRDSYNEQFF. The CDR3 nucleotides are TGCGCCAGCAGCCAAGGGCCCCGAGATTCCTACAATGAGCAGTTCTTC.

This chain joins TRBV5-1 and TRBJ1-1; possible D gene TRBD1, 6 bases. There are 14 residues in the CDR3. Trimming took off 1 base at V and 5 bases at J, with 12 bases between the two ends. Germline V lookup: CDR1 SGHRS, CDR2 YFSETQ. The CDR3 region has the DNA TGCGCCAGCAGCTTGCAGGGGCGGTTGACTGAAGCTTTCTTT. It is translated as CASSLQGRLTEAFF.

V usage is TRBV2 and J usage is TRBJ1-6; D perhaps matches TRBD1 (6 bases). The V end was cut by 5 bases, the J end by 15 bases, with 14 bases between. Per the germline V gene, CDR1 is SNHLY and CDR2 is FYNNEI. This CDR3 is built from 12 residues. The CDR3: CASSPTGIVLHF. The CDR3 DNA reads TGTGCCAGCAGTCCCACAGGGATTGTCCTCCACTTT.